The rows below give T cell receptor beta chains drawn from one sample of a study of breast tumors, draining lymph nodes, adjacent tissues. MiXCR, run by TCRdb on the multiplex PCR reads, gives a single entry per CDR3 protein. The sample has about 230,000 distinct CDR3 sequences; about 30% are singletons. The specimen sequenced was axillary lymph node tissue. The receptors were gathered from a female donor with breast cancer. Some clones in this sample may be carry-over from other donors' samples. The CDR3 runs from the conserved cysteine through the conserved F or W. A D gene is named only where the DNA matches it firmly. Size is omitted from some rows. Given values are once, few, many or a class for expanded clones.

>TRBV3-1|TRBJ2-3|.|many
CASSQGDSGPPQYF
TGTGCCAGCAGCCAAGGAGATTCAGGGCCTCCGCAGTATTTT
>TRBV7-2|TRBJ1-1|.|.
CASSLDRRGNTEAFF
TGTGCCAGCAGCTTAGATCGCCGGGGGAACACTGAAGCTTTCTTT
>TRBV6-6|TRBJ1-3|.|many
CASSHRSGGSGNTIYF
TGTGCCAGCAGTCATCGGTCGGGGGGATCTGGAAACACCATATATTTT
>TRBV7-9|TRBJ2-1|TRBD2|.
CASNSGRAREQFF
TGTGCCAGCAACAGCGGGAGGGCCAGAGAGCAGTTCTTC
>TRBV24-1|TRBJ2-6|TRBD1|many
CATSDTGASGANVLTF
TGTGCCACCAGTGATACAGGGGCCTCTGGGGCCAACGTCCTGACTTTC
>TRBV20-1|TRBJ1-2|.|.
CSPTGGSKGYTF
TGCAGTCCTACGGGGGGCTCGAAGGGCTACACCTTC
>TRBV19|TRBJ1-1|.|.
CATSRQIRLNTEAFF
TGTGCCACCTCTAGGCAGATACGTTTGAACACTGAAGCTTTCTTT
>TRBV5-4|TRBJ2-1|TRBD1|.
CASSSGQGVFSEQFF
TGTGCCAGCAGCTCGGGACAGGGGGTTTTTAGTGAGCAGTTCTTC
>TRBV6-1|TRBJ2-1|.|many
CASNYNEQFF
TGTGCCTCAAATTACAATGAGCAGTTCTTC
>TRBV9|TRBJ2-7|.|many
CASSVGGDSYEQYF
TGTGCCAGCAGCGTAGGGGGAGACAGCTACGAGCAGTACTTC
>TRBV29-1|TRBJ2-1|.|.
CSRPTTGWNEQFF
TGCAGCCGCCCGACGACAGGCTGGAATGAGCAGTTCTTC
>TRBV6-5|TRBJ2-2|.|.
CASSHSAGVGGELFF
TGTGCCAGCAGTCATTCGGCAGGCGTGGGGGGGGAGCTGTTTTTT
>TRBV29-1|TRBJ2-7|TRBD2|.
CSVIGAGGYPYEQYF
TGCAGCGTTATAGGAGCGGGAGGGTACCCCTACGAGCAGTACTTC
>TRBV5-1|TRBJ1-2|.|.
CASSLDWGVRGYTF
TGCGCCAGCAGCTTAGATTGGGGGGTTCGGGGCTACACCTTC
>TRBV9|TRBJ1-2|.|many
CASSVGVDNYGYTF
TGTGCCAGCAGCGTAGGGGTCGATAACTATGGCTACACCTTC
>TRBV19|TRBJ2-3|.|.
CASSIGRITDTQYF
TGTGCCAGTAGTATCGGGCGGATCACAGATACGCAGTATTTT
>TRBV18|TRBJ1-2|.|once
CADSPPVQYGYTF
TGTGCCGACTCACCACCAGTCCAATATGGCTACACCTTC
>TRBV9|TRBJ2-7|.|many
CASSVSGDPEGYEQYF
TGTGCCAGCAGCGTATCAGGGGACCCTGAGGGGTACGAGCAGTACTTC
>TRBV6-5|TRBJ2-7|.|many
CASRGVAYEQYF
TGTGCCAGCCGCGGCGTGGCCTACGAGCAGTACTTC
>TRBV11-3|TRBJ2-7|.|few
CASSKGEGPGPYEQYF
TGTGCCAGCAGCAAGGGGGAGGGACCGGGGCCCTACGAGCAGTACTTC
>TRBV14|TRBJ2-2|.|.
CASSRYRAGVGTGELFF
TGTGCCAGCAGCCGCTACAGGGCGGGAGTGGGCACCGGGGAGCTGTTTTTT
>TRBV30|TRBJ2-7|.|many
CAWRPHSSREQYF
TGTGCCTGGCGACCCCATTCCTCTCGGGAGCAGTACTTC
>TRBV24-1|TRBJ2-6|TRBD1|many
CATSEPGTGSDVLTF
TGTGCCACCAGTGAGCCCGGGACAGGGTCCGACGTCCTGACTTTC
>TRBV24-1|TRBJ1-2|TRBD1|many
CATSDDLGTGPSYTF
TGTGCCACCAGTGATGACCTCGGGACAGGGCCGAGCTACACCTTC
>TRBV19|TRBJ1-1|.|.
CASSIALAEAFF
TGTGCCAGTAGTATCGCTCTGGCTGAAGCTTTCTTT
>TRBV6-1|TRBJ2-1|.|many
CAMRWDKQFF
TGTGCCATGCGTTGGGACAAGCAGTTCTTC
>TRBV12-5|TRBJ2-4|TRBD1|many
CASGATPGTGEYF
TGTGCTAGTGGCGCTACCCCCGGGACAGGGGAGTACTTC
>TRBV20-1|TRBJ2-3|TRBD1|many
CSADRGERGGADTQYF
TGCAGTGCGGACAGGGGTGAGAGAGGTGGCGCAGATACGCAGTATTTT
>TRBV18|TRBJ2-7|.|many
CASSPVYPSYEQYF
TGTGCCAGCTCACCGGTATACCCTAGCTACGAGCAGTACTTC
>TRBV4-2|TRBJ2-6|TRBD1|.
CASSQTQGHPGANVLTF
TGTGCCAGCAGCCAAACACAGGGGCATCCTGGGGCCAACGTCCTGACTTTC
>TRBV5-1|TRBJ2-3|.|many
CASSLEGQGPPPKREGQYF
TGCGCCAGCAGCTTGGAGGGACAGGGTCCCCCGCCCAAGCGGGAGGGCCAGTATTTT
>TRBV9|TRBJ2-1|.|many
CASSVATSRNEQFF
TGTGCCAGCAGCGTAGCTACGAGTAGAAATGAGCAGTTCTTC
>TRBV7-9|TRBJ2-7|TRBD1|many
CASNPLAGGPSYEQYF
TGTGCCAGCAACCCCTTGGCAGGGGGCCCGTCCTACGAGCAGTACTTC
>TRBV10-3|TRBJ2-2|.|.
CAISEPSNTGELFF
TGTGCCATCAGTGAGCCGTCGAACACCGGGGAGCTGTTTTTT
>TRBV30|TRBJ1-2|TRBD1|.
CAWGRDSYYGYTF
TGTGCCTGGGGCCGGGACAGCTACTATGGCTACACCTTC
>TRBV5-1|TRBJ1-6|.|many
CASSLYGAISPLHF
TGCGCCAGCAGCTTGTATGGGGCAATTTCACCCCTCCACTTT